The 13 T cell receptor beta chains given below trace back to one sample, sequenced in a study of shared clonotypes between healthy human individuals. Measured with immunoSEQ multiplex PCR; TCRdb has only the in-frame clones, and not every one. The sample has fewer than 350,000 clones, around 87% seen once. Sequenced material: memory CD8+ T cells sorted from blood. Regarding subset: CD45RO+ cells pooled with CCR7-negative TemRA cells. The receptors here all came from a man between 18 and 35 years old in good health.

V usage is TRBV10-1 and J usage is TRBJ2-7, with TRBD1 as a possible D gene (5 bases). CDR3 length equals 10 residues. Between the trimmed V and J ends, which lost 11 bases and 2 bases, there was a span of 7 bases. Germline loops: CDR1 WNHNN, CDR2 SYGVQD (reference sequence). CDR3 bases: TGCGCCCCACAGGCCTACGAGCAGTACTTC. It specifies CAPQAYEQYF.

J is TRBJ2-5 and V is TRBV27; D may correspond to TRBD1 or TRBD2 (5 bases each). V was pared by 4 bases and J by 2 bases, with 20 bases between. In germline, CDR1 is MNHEY, CDR2 SMNVEV (reference sequence). The CDR3 covers 17 residues. CDR3 amino acids: CASSSARPWDGQETQYF. The CDR3 region has the DNA TGTGCCAGCAGTTCCGCCCGACCATGGGACGGTCAAGAGACCCAGTACTTC.

The genes are TRBV7-8 and TRBJ2-7; 8 nucleotides agree with TRBD2. The CDR3 length is 14 residues. With 1 base clipped from V and 6 bases from J, the junction kept 5 bases outside the gene matches. Per the germline V gene, CDR1 is SGHVS and CDR2 is FQNEAQ. The CDR3 nucleotides are TGTGCCAGCAGCTTAGTCCCGGGGGGGAGCGAGCAGTACTTC. Amino acids: CASSLVPGGSEQYF.

This chain joins TRBV4-3 and TRBJ2-1, with D possibly TRBD1 on 6 matching bases. Germline values: CDR1 LGHNA, CDR2 YSLEER. V was shortened by 0 bases and J by 5 bases, with 11 bases between the two germline ends. The CDR3 runs 15 residues. The CDR3 nucleotides read TGCGCCAGCAGCCAAGATCAGGACAGCCACAATGAGCAGTTCTTC. It yields the protein CASSQDQDSHNEQFF.

This clone has a count of ten or more. The chain recombines TRBV19 with TRBJ2-7; 8 bases are shared with TRBD2. Germline V gene data show CDR1 as LNHDA and CDR2 as SQIVND (reference sequence). The CDR3 has 15 residues. The junction had 10 bases not matched to a gene; V was cut back by 5 bases and J by 4 bases. This CDR3 reads CASSSAGDMGYEQYF. DNA of the CDR3: TGTGCCAGTAGTTCAGCGGGAGATATGGGGTACGAGCAGTACTTC.

V gene TRBV6-1 combines with J gene TRBJ1-4; D is perhaps TRBD1 (6 bases). This CDR3 has 16 amino acids. V lost 2 bases and J lost 8, with 18 bases in between. Germline CDR1 reads MNHNS; CDR2 reads SASEGT. The CDR3 spells CASSELWGEGEEKLFF. The DNA of the CDR3 is TGTGCCAGCAGTGAACTCTGGGGGGAGGGGGAAGAAAAACTGTTTTTT.

This chain uses TRBV11-3 with TRBJ2-3, with 14 bases lining up with TRBD2. Unmatched junction bases numbered 7, after V lost 5 bases and J lost 3 bases. Germline-derived CDR1 and CDR2 are SGHNT and YENEEA. The CDR3 runs 17 residues. CDR3 amino acids: CASSKGLAGGGTDTQYF. CDR3 nucleotides: TGTGCCAGCAGCAAAGGACTAGCGGGAGGAGGGACAGATACGCAGTATTTT.

The chain joins TRBV2 to TRBJ2-5; 9 bases are shared with TRBD1. The CDR3 loop spans 17 amino acids. The J segment lost 2 bases and the V segment lost 11 bases, leaving 18 bases of the junction unmatched. From germline, CDR1 is SNHLY and CDR2 FYNNEI. The CDR3 coding sequence is TGTGCCGGACCGGGACAGGGACTAAAAAAGGGACAAGAGACCCAGTACTTC. The encoded protein is CAGPGQGLKKGQETQYF.

V gene TRBV19 combines with J gene TRBJ2-3, with TRBD2 matching over 13 bases. The CDR3 contains 18 residues. The germline CDR1 and CDR2 sequences are LNHDA and SQIVND (reference sequence). V shed 3 bases, J shed 3 bases, and the junction held 9 bases outside the gene matches. Here the CDR3 DNA reads TGTGCCAGTAGTATTCCGAAAGGGACTAGCGGGATAACAGATACGCAGTATTTT. As protein: CASSIPKGTSGITDTQYF.

This chain links TRBV9 with TRBJ2-3; D perhaps matches TRBD1 (6 bases). Germline lookup yields CDR1 SGDLS and CDR2 YYNGEE. The CDR3 extends over 15 amino acids. Trimming left V 4 bases short and J 0 bases short, with 12 bases between. The chain's CDR3 is CASSSGHLSTDTQYF. For the CDR3, the DNA is TGTGCCAGCAGCTCGGGACATCTTAGCACAGATACGCAGTATTTT.

The V call is TRBV30, the J call TRBJ1-1, with 8 nucleotides matching TRBD1. After removal of 3 bases from V and 3 bases from J, the junction contained 3 bases not matched to a gene. CDR1 GTSNPN and CDR2 SVGIG come from the germline V gene (reference sequence). CDR3 length: 13 residues. CDR3 DNA sequence: TGTGCCTGGAGCGAACAGGGGGACACTGAAGCTTTCTTT. Its translation is CAWSEQGDTEAFF.

The chain is built from TRBV10-3 and TRBJ2-2; TRBD2 aligns across 10 bases. CDR3 length: 17 amino acids. V gave up 8 bases and J gave up 2 bases; unmatched junction bases: 11. In germline, CDR1 is ENHRY, CDR2 SYGVKD. The CDR3 region has the DNA TGTGCCATCGGACGGACTAGCGGATTATTTAACACCGGGGAGCTGTTTTTT. Residues: CAIGRTSGLFNTGELFF.

On this clone itself: Other nucleotide sequences in the sample specify the same CDR3. The V and J genes are TRBV13 and TRBJ2-7, with D unclear. The V and J ends lost 0 bases and 6 bases respectively, with 3 bases between them. The CDR3 sequence is 11 residues long. Germline lookup yields CDR1 PRHDT and CDR2 FYEKMQ (reference sequence). The CDR3 DNA reads TGTGCCAGCAGCTTAGGTCGCGAGCAGTACTTC. This translates into CASSLGREQYF.